This T cell receptor (beta chain) was identified during a study of cytomegalovirus exposure and HLA in healthy donors. Findings of the study overall: Most of the TCR beta V segments (in an earlier analysis) were productive either about 87% or about 30% of the time. Roughly even sequencing depth across donors was the assumption behind the presence/absence analyses. A highly shared variant cluster was judged a likely technical artifact.

V was clipped by 5 bases and J by 3 bases, with 16 bases between them. The CDR3 covers 15 residues. The V gene's germline CDR1 is SGHTA and CDR2 FQGNSA. This clone was picked up a small number of times. What it recognizes is unknown. PCR used 60 Vbeta primers and 13 Jbeta primers. The repertoire was sequenced with immunoSEQ multiplex PCR; TCRdb's copy has only in-frame clones and lacks some. The sample includes about 82,000 clones, 65% to 75% of them seen just once. The sample taken for sequencing was PBMCs. The clonotype was recovered from a man aged 40-50 years in good health and CMV-seropositive. The chain combines TRBV7-2 with TRBJ2-5; no firm D call. The DNA of the CDR3 is TGTGCCAGCAGCCTTCTGGGCAGTTTTAAAGAGACCCAGTACTTC. Its protein is CASSLLGSFKETQYF.